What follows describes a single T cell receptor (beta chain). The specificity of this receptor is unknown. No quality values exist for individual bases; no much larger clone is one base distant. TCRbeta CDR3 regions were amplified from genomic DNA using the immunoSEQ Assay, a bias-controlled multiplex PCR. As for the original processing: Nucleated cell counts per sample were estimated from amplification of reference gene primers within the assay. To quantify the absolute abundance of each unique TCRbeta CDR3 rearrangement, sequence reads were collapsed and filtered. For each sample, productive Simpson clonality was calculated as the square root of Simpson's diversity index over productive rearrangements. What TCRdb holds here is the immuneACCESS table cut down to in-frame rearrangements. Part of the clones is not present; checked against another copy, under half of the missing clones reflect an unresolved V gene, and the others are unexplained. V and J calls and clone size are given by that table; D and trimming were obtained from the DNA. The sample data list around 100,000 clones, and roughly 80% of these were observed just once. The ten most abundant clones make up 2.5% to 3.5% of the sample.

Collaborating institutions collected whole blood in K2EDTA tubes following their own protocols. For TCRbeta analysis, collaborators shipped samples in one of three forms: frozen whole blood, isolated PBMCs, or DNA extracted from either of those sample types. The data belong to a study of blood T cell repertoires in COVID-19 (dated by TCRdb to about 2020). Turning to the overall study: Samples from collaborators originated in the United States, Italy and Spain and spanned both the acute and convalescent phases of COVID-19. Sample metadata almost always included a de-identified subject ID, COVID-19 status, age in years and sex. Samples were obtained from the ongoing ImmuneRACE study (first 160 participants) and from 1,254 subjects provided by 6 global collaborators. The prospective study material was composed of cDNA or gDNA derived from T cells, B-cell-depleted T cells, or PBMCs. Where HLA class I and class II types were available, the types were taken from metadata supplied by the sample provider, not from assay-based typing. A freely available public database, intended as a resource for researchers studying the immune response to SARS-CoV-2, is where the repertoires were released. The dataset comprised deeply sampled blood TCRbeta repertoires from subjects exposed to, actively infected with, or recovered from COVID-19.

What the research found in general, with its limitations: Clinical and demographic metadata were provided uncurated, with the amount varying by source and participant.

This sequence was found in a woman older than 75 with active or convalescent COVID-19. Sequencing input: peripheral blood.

The DNA sequence is TGTGCCAGCAGTAGCGGGGATCAGCCCCAGCATTTT. It is translated as CASSSGDQPQHF. The sequence links TRBV9 to TRBJ1-5; the D segment cannot be called with confidence. The CDR3 measures 12 amino acids from cysteine to phenylalanine. Just CDR3 DNA is preserved here, 36 bases in frame from base 1. V is cut by 5 bases and J by 5 bases, and the space between the germline ends is 8 bases. The germline V gene specifies SGDLS as CDR1 and YYNGEE as CDR2.